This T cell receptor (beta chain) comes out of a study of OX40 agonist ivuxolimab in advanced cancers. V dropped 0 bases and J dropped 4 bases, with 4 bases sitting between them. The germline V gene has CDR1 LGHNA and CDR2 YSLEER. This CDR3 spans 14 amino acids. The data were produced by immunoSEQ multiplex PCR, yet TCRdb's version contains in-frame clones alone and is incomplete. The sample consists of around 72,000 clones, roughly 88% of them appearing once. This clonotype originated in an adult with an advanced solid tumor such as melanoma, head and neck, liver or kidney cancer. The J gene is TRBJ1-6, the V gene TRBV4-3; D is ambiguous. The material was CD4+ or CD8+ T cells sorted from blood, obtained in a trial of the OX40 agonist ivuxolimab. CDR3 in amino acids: CASSQEWYNSPLHF. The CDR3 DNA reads TGCGCCAGCAGCCAAGAATGGTATAATTCACCCCTCCACTTT.